These 13 T cell receptor beta chains share one sample of origin, sequenced in a study of shared clonotypes between healthy human individuals. Profiling relied on immunoSEQ multiplex PCR, and the TCRdb table lists in-frame clones only, not all of them. The sample has about 1 million clones; about three quarters are singletons. Sequencing was carried out using memory CD4+ T cells sorted from blood. Subset in this sample: CD45RA-negative fraction. These receptors all stem from a man between 18 and 35 years old in good health.

As concerns this clone: Other DNA variants within this sample encode the same CDR3. This chain links TRBV11-2 with TRBJ1-3; D perhaps matches TRBD1 (5 bases). Germline assignment: CDR1 SGHAT and CDR2 FQNNGV. This CDR3 is built from 16 residues. The V end was cut by 1 base, the J end by 0 bases, with 10 bases between. CDR3 sequence reads: CASSLGQGSSGNTIYF. CDR3 DNA sequence: TGTGCCAGCAGCTTAGGCCAGGGAAGCTCTGGAAACACCATATATTTT.

This clone was counted ten times or more. In DNA form, the CDR3 reads TGTGCCAGCAGCTTGGAGACAGGGAATGAGCAGTTCTTC. Amino acid sequence: CASSLETGNEQFF. The V gene is TRBV11-3, the J gene TRBJ2-1; 7 positions agree with TRBD1. Trimming cost V 3 bases and J 7 bases; bases outside gene matches: 3. The germline gives CDR1 SGHNT, CDR2 YENEEA. This CDR3 contains 13 residues.

The chain links TRBV29-1 to TRBJ2-3, with 11 bases fitting TRBD1. Germline lookup yields CDR1 SQVTM and CDR2 ANQGSEA. With V trimmed by 6 bases and J by 3 bases, 5 bases remained unmatched. The CDR3 is made up of 14 amino acids. The CDR3 DNA is TGCAGCGTGCGGACAGGGGGCCGGACAGATACGCAGTATTTT. Translation gives CSVRTGGRTDTQYF.

The genes are TRBV5-1 and TRBJ2-5, with D possibly called TRBD1 or TRBD2 (6 bases each). The V gene's germline CDR1 is SGHRS and CDR2 YFSETQ. V lost 4 bases to trimming and J lost 5 bases, with 15 bases between them. The CDR3 runs 14 residues. The CDR3 region has the DNA TGCGCCAGCAGCCCCCGGGGGCGAATGGAGACCCAGTACTTC. Its translation: CASSPRGRMETQYF.

The chain recombines TRBV19 with TRBJ1-5; no clear D. From germline, CDR1 is LNHDA and CDR2 SQIVND (reference sequence). The CDR3 runs 12 residues. The ends were cut back, 4 bases at V and 4 bases at J, with 5 bases in the middle. CDR3 nucleotides: TGTGCCAGTAGTAAATTGAATCAGCCCCAGCATTTT. Translated, it gives CASSKLNQPQHF.

The chain is built from TRBV2 and TRBJ2-5; D is unclear. Between the trimmed V and J ends, which lost 1 base and 4 bases, there was a span of 13 bases. This CDR3 is built from 15 residues. Looked up from germline, CDR1 is SNHLY and CDR2 is FYNNEI. This CDR3 reads CASSEGALRVETQYF. Here the CDR3 DNA reads TGTGCCAGCAGTGAAGGCGCTCTACGGGTAGAGACCCAGTACTTC.

With respect to this clone: The sample contains more than one DNA sequence encoding this CDR3. V is TRBV7-2 and J is TRBJ2-3; D is unresolved. The CDR3 has 11 amino acids. V was trimmed by 5 bases and J by 6 bases, leaving 6 bases between them. Germline loops: CDR1 SGHTA, CDR2 FQGNSA. CDR3 DNA: TGTGCCAGCAGCCTCGTTGATACGCAGTATTTT. This codes for CASSLVDTQYF.

The V and J genes are TRBV18 and TRBJ1-6; D remains unclear. The CDR3 spans 17 residues. V dropped 2 bases and J dropped 0 bases, with 11 bases sitting between them. Germline V lookup: CDR1 KGHSH, CDR2 LQKENI. Here the CDR3 DNA reads TGTGCCAGCTCACCATACGGATCGAGCTCCTATAATTCACCCCTCCACTTT. Residues: CASSPYGSSSYNSPLHF.

The rearrangement joins TRBV5-8 to TRBJ1-4; D ambiguous. Germline V gives CDR1 SGHTS, CDR2 YDEGEE. There are 12 residues in the CDR3. The V gene lost 0 bases and the J gene lost 9 bases, with 6 bases spanning the gap. CDR3 nucleotide sequence: TGTGCCAGCAGCTTGGAACGAAAAAAACTGTTTTTT. This translates into CASSLERKKLFF.

The V call is TRBV7-9, the J call TRBJ1-6, with D maybe TRBD1 (6 bases). In germline, CDR1 is SEHNR, CDR2 FQNEAQ (reference sequence). This CDR3 spans 14 amino acids. Trimming removed 8 bases at V and 9 bases at J, with 17 bases between. The CDR3 loop reads CASATGSGFSPLHF. CDR3 DNA sequence: TGTGCCAGCGCAACAGGGTCGGGTTTTTCACCCCTCCACTTT.

A few counts support this clone. The chain has TRBV2 and TRBJ2-2, with TRBD2 matching over 13 bases. Losses at the gene ends were 4 bases for V and 4 bases for J; bases not matched to a gene: 3. The germline V gene has CDR1 SNHLY and CDR2 FYNNEI. This CDR3 has 16 amino acids. The CDR3 loop reads CASSGRLAGGTGELFF. The CDR3 DNA is TGTGCCAGCAGTGGAAGACTAGCGGGAGGCACCGGGGAGCTGTTTTTT. Full variable domain (missing parts from reference TRBV2 and TRBJ2-2): EPEVTQTPSHQVTQMGQEVILRCVPISNHLYFYWYRQILGQKVEFLVSFYNNEISEKSEIFDDQFSVERPDGSNFTLKIRSTKLEDSAMYFCASSGRLAGGTGELFFGEGSRLTVL.

The chain employs TRBV29-1 and TRBJ1-4; TRBD1 matches at 8 bases. The CDR3 sequence is 12 residues long. The J segment lost 5 bases and the V segment lost 4 bases, leaving 0 bases of the junction unmatched. CDR1 and CDR2 (germline): SQVTM, ANQGSEA. The CDR3 nucleotides are TGCAGCGTTGGGACAGGGAATGAAAAACTGTTTTTT. Amino acid sequence: CSVGTGNEKLFF.

This chain links TRBV11-2 with TRBJ2-5; 14 nucleotides line up with TRBD2. The CDR3 covers 17 residues. Germline CDR1 is SGHAT and CDR2 is FQNNGV. With 5 bases clipped from V and 4 bases from J, the junction kept 9 bases outside the gene matches. CDR3 protein: CASSVTSGRALGETQYF. As DNA, the CDR3 is TGTGCCAGCAGCGTGACTAGCGGGAGGGCCCTGGGAGAGACCCAGTACTTC.